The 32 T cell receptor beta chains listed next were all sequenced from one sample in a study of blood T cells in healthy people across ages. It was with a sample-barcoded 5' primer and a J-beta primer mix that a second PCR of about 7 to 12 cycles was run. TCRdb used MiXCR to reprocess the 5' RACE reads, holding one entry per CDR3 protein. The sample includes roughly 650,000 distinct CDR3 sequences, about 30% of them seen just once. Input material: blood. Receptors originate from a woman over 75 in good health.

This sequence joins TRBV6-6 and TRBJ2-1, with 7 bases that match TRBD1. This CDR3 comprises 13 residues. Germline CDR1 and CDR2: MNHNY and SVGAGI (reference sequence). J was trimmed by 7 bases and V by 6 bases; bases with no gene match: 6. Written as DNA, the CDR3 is TGTGCCAGCAGCCAGGACAGGTGGAATGAGCAGTTCTTC. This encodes CASSQDRWNEQFF.

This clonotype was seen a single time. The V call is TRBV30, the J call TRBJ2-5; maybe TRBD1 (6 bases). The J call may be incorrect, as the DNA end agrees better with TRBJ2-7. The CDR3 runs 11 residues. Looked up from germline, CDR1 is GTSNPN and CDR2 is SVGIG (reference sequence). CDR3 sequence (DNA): TGTGCCTGGACCACAGGGCGCGAGCAGTACTTC. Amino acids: CAWTTGREQYF.

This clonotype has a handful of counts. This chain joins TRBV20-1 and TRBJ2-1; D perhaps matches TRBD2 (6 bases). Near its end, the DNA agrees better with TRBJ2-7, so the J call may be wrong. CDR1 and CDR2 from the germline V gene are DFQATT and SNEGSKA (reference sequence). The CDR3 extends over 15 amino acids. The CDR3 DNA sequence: TGCAGTGCCAGTAGGGACTTGAGCTCCTACAATGAGCAGTACTTC. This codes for CSASRDLSSYNEQYF.

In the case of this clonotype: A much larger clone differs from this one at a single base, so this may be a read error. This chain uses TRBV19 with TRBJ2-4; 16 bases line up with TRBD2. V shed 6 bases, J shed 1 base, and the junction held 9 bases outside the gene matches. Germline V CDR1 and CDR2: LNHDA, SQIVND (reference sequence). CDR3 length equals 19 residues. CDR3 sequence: CASRRQGLAGGEAKNIQYF. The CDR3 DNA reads TGTGCCAGTAGACGCCAGGGACTAGCGGGGGGGGAGGCCAAAAACATTCAGTACTTC.

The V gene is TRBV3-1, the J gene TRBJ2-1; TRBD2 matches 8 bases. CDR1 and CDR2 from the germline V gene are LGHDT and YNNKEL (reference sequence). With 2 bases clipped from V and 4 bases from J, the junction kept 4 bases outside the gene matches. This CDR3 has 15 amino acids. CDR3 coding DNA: TGTGCCAGCAGCCAACACGCGGGGGGTTACAATGAGCAGTTCTTC. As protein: CASSQHAGGYNEQFF.

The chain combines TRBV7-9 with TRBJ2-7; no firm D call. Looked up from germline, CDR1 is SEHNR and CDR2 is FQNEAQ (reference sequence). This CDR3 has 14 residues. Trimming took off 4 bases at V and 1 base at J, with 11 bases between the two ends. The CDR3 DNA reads TGTGCCAGCAGCTACAATACGGATTCCTACGAGCAGTACTTC. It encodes CASSYNTDSYEQYF. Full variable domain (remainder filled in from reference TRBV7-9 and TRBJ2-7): DTGVSQNPRHKITKRGQNVTFRCDPISEHNRLYWYRQTLGQGPEFLTYFQNEAQLEKSRLLSDRFSAERPKGSFSTLEIQRTEQGDSAMYLCASSYNTDSYEQYFGPGTRLTVT.

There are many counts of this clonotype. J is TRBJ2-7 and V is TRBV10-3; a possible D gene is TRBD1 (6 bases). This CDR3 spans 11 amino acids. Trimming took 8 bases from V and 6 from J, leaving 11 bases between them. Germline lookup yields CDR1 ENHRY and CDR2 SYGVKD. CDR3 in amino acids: CAIGRGSEQYF. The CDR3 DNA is TGTGCCATCGGCAGGGGTTCCGAGCAGTACTTC.

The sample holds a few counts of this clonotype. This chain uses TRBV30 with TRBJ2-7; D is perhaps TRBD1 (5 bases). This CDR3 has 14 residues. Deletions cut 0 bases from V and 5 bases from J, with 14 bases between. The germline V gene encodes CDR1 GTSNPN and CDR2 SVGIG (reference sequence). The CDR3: CAWSVGREPDEQYF. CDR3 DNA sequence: TGTGCCTGGAGTGTAGGCAGGGAACCAGACGAGCAGTACTTC.

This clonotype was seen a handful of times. This CDR3 reads CASSLSSQQGYEQYF. The CDR3 DNA sequence: TGTGCCAGCAGCTTGTCCAGCCAACAGGGCTACGAGCAGTACTTC. V gene TRBV7-2 combines with J gene TRBJ2-7; possible D gene TRBD1, 6 bases. CDR3 length: 15 amino acids. The germline V and J ends were trimmed by 3 bases and 3 bases, with 15 bases remaining between them. Germline V gene data show CDR1 as SGHTA and CDR2 as FQGNSA.

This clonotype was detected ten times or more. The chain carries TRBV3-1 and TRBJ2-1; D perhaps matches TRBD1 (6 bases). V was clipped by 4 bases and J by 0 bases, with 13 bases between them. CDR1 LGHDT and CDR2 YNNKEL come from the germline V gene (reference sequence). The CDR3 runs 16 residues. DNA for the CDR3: TGTGCCAGCAGCCTCCAGGGGAAGAGCTCCTACAATGAGCAGTTCTTC. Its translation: CASSLQGKSSYNEQFF.

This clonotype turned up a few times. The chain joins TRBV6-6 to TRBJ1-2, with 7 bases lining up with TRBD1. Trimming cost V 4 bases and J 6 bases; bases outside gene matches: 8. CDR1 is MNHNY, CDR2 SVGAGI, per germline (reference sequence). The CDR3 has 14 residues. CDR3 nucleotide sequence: TGTGCCAGCAGTTCCAGGGACAGAGGTGATGGCTACACCTTC. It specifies CASSSRDRGDGYTF.

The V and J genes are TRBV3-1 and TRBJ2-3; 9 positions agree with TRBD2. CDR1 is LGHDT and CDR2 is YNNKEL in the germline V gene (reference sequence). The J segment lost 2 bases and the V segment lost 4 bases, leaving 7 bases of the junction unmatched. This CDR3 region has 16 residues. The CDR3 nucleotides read TGTGCCAGCAGCCTTTCTAGCGGGGAGTACACAGATACGCAGTATTTT. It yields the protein CASSLSSGEYTDTQYF.

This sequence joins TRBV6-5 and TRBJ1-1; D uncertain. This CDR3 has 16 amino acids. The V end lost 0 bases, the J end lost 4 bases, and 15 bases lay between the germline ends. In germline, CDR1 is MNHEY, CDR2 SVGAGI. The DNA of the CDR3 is TGTGCCAGCAGTTACTCGCAACCGGATCTCAGCACTGAAGCTTTCTTT. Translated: CASSYSQPDLSTEAFF.

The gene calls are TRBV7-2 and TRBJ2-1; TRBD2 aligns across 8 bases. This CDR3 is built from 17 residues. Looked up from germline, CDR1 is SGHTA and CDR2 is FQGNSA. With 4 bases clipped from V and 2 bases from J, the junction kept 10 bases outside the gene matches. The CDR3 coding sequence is TGTGCCAGCAGCTGGGAGGGGCAACTAGCGGCCTACAATGAGCAGTTCTTC. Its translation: CASSWEGQLAAYNEQFF.

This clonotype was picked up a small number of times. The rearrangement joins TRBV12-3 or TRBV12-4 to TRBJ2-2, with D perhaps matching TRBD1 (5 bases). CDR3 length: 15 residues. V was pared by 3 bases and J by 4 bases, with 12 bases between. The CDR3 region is CASSFVLQGTGELFF. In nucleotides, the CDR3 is TGTGCCAGCAGTTTTGTCCTTCAGGGCACCGGGGAGCTGTTTTTT.

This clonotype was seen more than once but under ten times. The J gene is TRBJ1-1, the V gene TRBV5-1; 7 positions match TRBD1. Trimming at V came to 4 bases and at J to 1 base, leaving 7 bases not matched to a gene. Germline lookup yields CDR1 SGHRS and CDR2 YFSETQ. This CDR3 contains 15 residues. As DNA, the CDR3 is TGCGCCAGCAGCCGCGAACAGGGGTGGAACACTGAAGCTTTCTTT. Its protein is CASSREQGWNTEAFF.

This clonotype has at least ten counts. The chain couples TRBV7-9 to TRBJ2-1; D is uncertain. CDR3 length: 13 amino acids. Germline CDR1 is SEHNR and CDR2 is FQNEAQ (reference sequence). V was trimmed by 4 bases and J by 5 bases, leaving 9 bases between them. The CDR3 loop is CASSSDLHNEQFF. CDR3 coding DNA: TGTGCCAGCAGCTCCGACCTTCACAATGAGCAGTTCTTC.

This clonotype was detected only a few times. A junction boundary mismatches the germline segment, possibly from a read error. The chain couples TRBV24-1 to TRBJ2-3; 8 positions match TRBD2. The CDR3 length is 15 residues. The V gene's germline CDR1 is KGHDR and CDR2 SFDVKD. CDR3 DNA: TGTGCCGCCAGTGAAAGCGGGGGCCTCACAGATACGCAGTATTTT. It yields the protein CAASESGGLTDTQYF.

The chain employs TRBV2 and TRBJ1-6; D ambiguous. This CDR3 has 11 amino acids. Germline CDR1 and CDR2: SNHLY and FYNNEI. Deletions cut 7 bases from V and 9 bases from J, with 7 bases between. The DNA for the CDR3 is TGTGCCAGCAATCGGGGTTCACCCCTCCACTTT. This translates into CASNRGSPLHF.

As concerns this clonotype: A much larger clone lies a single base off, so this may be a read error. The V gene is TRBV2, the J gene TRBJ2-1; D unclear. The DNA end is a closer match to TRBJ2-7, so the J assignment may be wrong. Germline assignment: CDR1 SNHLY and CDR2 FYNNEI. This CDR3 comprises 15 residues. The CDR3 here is CASTELSRSYNEQYF. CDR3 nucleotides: TGTGCCAGCACGGAACTTTCTCGCTCCTACAATGAGCAGTACTTC.

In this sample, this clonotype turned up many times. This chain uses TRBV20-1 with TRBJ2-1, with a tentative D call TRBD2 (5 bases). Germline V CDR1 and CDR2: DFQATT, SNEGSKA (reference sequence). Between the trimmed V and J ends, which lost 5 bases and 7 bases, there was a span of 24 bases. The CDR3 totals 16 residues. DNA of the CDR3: TGCAGTGCTTACCCGACGGGGATTTTATATGGGAATGAGCAGTTCTTC. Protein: CSAYPTGILYGNEQFF.

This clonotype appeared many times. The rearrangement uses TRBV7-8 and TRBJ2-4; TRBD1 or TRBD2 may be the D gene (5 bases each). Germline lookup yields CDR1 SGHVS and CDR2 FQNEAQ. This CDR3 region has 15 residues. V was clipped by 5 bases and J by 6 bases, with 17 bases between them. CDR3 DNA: TGTGCCAGCAGCCACCGGGACCCCCGCCGAAACATTCAGTACTTC. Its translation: CASSHRDPRRNIQYF.

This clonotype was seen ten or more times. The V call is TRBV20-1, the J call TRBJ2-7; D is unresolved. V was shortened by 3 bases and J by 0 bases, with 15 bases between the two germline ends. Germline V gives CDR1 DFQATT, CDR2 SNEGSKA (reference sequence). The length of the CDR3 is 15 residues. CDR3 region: CSARGSRMDSYEQYF. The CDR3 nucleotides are TGCAGTGCTAGGGGGTCCAGGATGGACTCCTACGAGCAGTACTTC.

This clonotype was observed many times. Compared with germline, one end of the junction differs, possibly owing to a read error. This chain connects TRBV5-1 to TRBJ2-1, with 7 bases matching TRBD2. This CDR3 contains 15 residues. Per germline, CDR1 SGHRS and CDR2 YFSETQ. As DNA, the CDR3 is TGTGCCAGCAGTTTTTCGGGGGGCTCCTACAATGAGCAGTTCTTC. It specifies CASSFSGGSYNEQFF.

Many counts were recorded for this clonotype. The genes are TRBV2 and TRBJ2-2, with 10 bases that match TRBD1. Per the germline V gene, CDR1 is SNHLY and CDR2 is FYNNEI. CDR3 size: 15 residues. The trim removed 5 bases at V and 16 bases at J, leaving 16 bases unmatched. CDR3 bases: TGTGCCAGCAGTTCCAACTATCGGGACAGGGGCCTGTGGTTTTTT. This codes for CASSSNYRDRGLWFF.

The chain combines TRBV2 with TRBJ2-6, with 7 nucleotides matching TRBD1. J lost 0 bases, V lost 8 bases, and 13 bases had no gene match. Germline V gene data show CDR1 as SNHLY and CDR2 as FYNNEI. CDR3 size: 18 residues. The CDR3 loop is CASLPDRAPPSGANVLTF. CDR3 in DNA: TGTGCCAGCTTGCCCGACAGGGCACCTCCCTCTGGGGCCAACGTCCTGACTTTC.

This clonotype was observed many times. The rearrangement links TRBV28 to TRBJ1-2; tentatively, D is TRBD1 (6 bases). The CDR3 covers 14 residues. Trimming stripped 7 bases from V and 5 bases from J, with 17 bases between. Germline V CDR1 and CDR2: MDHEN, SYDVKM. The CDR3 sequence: CASTPGTTSYGYTF. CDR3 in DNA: TGTGCCAGCACTCCGGGGACAACTTCGTATGGCTACACCTTC.

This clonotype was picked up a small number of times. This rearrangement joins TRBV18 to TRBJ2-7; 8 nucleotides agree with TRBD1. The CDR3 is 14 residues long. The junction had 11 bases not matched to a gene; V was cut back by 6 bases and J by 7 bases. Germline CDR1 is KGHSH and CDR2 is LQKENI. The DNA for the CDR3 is TGTGCCAGCTCCCCGCGTCAGGGGGCGGGGGAGCAGTACTTC. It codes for CASSPRQGAGEQYF.

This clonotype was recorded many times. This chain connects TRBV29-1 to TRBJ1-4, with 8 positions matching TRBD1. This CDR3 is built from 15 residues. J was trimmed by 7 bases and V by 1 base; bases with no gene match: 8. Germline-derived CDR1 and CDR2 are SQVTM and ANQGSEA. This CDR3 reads CSVEVGTGTGEKLFF. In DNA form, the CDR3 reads TGCAGCGTTGAAGTCGGTACAGGGACAGGTGAAAAACTGTTTTTT.

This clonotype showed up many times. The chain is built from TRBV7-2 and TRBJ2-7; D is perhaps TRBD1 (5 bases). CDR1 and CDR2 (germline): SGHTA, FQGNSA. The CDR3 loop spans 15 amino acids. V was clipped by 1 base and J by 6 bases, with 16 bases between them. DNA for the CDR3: TGTGCCAGCAGCTTAGGTCCAGGGATAATGCGCGAGCAGTACTTC. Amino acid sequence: CASSLGPGIMREQYF.

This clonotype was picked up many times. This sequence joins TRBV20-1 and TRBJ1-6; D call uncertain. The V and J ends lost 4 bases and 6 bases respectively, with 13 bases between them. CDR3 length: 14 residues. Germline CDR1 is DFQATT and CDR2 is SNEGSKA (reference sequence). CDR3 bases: TGCAGTGCTATCTCCGACCAAATTAATTCACCCCTCCACTTT. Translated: CSAISDQINSPLHF.

CDR3 protein: CSVGDRGQETQYF. CDR3 nucleotides: TGCAGCGTAGGGGACAGGGGCCAAGAGACCCAGTACTTC. This rearrangement joins TRBV29-1 to TRBJ2-5, with 10 bases lining up with TRBD1. Germline trimming cut 6 bases from V and 1 base from J; bases unmatched to any gene: 2. There are 13 residues in the CDR3. Germline lookup yields CDR1 SQVTM and CDR2 ANQGSEA.